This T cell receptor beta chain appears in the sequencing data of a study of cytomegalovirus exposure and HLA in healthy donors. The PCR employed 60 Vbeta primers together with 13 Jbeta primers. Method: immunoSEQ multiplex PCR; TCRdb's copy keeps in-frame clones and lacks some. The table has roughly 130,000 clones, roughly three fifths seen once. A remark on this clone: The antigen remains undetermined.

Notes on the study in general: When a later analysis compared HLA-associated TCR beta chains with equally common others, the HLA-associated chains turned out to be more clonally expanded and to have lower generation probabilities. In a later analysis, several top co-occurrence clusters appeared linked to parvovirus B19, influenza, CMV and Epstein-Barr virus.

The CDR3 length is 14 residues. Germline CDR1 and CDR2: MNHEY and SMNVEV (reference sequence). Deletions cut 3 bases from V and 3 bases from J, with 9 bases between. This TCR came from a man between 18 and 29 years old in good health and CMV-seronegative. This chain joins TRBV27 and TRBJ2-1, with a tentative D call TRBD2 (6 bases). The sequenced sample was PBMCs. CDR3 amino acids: CASSLGGIYNEQFF. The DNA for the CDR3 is TGTGCCAGCAGTTTGGGGGGAATCTACAATGAGCAGTTCTTC.